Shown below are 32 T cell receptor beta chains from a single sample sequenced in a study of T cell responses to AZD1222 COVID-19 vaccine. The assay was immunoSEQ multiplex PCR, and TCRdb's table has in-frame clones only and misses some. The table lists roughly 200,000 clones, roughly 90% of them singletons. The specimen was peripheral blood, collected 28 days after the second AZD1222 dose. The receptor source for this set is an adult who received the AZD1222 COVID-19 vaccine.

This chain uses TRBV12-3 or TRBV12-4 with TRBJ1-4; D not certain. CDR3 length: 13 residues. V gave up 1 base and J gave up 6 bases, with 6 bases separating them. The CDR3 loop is CASSLDSYEKLFF. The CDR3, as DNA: TGTGCCAGCAGTTTAGACAGTTATGAAAAACTGTTTTTT.

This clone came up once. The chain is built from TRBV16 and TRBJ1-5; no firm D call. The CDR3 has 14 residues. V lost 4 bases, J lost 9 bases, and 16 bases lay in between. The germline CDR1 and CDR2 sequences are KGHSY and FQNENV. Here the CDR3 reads CASSPTGPRWPQHF. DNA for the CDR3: TGTGCCAGCAGCCCGACGGGCCCCCGATGGCCCCAGCATTTT.

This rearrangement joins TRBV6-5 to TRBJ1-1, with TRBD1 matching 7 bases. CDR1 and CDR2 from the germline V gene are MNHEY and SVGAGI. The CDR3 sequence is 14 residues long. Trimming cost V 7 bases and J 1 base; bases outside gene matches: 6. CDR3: CASTPGQSNTEAFF. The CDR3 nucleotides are TGTGCCAGCACGCCGGGACAGTCGAACACTGAAGCTTTCTTT.

The CDR3 reads CASSSDAAYEQYF. CDR3 DNA: TGTGCCAGTTCTAGCGACGCGGCCTACGAGCAGTACTTC. The chain couples TRBV7-3 to TRBJ2-7; D might be TRBD2 (6 bases). This CDR3 contains 13 residues. Germline CDR1 and CDR2: SGHTA and FQGTGA. V was cut by 9 bases and J by 2 bases, with 14 bases left in between.

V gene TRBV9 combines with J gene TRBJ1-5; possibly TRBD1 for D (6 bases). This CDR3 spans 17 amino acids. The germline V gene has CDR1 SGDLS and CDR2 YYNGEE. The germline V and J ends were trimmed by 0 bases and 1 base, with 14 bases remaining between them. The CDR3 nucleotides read TGTGCCAGCAGCGTAGCTGGGGGGACACAGAGCAATCAGCCCCAGCATTTT. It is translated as CASSVAGGTQSNQPQHF.

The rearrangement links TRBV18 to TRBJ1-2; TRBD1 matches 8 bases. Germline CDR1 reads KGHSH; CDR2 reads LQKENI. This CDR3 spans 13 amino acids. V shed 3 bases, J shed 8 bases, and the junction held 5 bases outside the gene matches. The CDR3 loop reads CASSPDRVEGYTF. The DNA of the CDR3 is TGTGCCAGCTCACCGGACAGGGTGGAAGGCTACACCTTC.

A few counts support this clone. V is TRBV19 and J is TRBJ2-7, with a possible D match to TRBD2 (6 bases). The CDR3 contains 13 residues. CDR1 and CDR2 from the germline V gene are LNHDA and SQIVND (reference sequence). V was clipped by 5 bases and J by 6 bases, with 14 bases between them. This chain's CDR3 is CASSLTLAAEQYF. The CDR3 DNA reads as TGTGCCAGTAGTTTGACCTTAGCGGCCGAGCAGTACTTC.

CDR3 region: CASSRTGGNYGYTF. The CDR3, as DNA: TGTGCCAGCAGTAGGACAGGGGGCAACTATGGCTACACCTTC. V is TRBV28 and J is TRBJ1-2; TRBD1 matches 11 bases. J was trimmed by 2 bases and V by 5 bases; bases with no gene match: 1. The CDR3 is 14 amino acids. Germline assignment: CDR1 MDHEN and CDR2 SYDVKM.

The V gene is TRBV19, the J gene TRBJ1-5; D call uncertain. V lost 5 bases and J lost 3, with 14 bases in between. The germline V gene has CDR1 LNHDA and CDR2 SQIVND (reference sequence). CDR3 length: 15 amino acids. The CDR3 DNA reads TGTGCCAGTAGTCCCTGGACGGGTATCAATCAGCCCCAGCATTTT. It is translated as CASSPWTGINQPQHF.

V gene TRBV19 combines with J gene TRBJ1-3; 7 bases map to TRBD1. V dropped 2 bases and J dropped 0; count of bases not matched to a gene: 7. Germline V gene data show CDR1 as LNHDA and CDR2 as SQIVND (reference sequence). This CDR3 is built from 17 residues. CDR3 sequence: CASSIPARGYSGNTIYF. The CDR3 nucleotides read TGTGCCAGTAGTATACCGGCCAGGGGGTACTCTGGAAACACCATATATTTT. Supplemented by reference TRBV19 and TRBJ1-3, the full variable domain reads DGGITQSPKYLFRKEGQNVTLSCEQNLNHDAMYWYRQDPGQGLRLIYYSQIVNDFQKGDIAEGYSVSREKKESFPLTVTSAQKNPTAFYLCASSIPARGYSGNTIYFGEGSWLTVV.

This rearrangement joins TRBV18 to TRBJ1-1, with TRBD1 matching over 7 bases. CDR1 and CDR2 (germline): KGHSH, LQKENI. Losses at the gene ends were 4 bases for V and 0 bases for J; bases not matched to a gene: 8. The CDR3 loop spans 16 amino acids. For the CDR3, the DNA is TGTGCCAGCTCACAATCGACAGGGCCCTTGAACACTGAAGCTTTCTTT. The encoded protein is CASSQSTGPLNTEAFF.

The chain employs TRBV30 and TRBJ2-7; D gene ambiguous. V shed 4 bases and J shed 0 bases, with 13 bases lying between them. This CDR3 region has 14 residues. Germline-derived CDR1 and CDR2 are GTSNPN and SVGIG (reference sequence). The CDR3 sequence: CAWKPLVSSYEQYF. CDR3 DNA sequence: TGTGCCTGGAAGCCCCTAGTGAGCTCCTACGAGCAGTACTTC.

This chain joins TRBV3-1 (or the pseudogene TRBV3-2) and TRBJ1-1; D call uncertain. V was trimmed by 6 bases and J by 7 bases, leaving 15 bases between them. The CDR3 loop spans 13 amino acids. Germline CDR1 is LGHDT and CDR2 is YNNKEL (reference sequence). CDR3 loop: CASSLSGGGEAFF. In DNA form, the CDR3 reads TGTGCCAGCAGTCTCTCAGGTGGCGGTGAAGCTTTCTTT.

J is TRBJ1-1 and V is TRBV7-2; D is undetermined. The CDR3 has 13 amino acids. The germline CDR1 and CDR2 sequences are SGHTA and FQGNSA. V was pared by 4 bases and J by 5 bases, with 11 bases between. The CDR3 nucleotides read TGTGCCAGCAGCTATATTGGGGAGACTGAAGCTTTCTTT. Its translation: CASSYIGETEAFF.

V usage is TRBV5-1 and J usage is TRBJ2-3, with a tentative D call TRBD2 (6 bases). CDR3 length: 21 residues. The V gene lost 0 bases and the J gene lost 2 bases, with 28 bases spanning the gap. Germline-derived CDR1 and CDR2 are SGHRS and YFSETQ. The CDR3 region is CASSLGIGGARAGSLTDTQYF. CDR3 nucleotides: TGCGCCAGCAGCTTGGGAATAGGAGGGGCGCGGGCCGGGTCCCTCACAGATACGCAGTATTTT.

CDR3 nucleotides: TGTGCCAGCAGTGCTCGAGACAGGGGGAACACTGAAGCTTTCTTT. It encodes CASSARDRGNTEAFF. The chain couples TRBV2 to TRBJ1-1; TRBD1 matches 8 bases. After removal of 4 bases from V and 1 base from J, the junction contained 5 bases not matched to a gene. The CDR3 extends over 15 amino acids. Germline V CDR1 and CDR2: SNHLY, FYNNEI.

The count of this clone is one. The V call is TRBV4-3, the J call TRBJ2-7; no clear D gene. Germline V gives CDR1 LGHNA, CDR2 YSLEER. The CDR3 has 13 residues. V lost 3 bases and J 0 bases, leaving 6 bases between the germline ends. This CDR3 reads CASSQGASYEQYF. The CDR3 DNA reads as TGCGCCAGCAGCCAGGGCGCCTCCTACGAGCAGTACTTC.

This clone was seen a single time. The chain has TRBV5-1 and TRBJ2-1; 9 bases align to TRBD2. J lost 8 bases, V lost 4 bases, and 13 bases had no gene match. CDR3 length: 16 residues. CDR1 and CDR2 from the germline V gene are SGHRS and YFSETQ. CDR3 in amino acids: CASSLRRAGGPDEQFF. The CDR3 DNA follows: TGCGCCAGCAGCCTCCGGCGGGCGGGAGGGCCTGATGAGCAGTTCTTC.

CDR3 amino acids: CASSSRTNEKLFF. The CDR3 DNA sequence: TGTGCCAGCAGCTCTCGGACTAATGAAAAACTGTTTTTT. The chain has TRBV7-8 and TRBJ1-4; no clear D gene. The CDR3 has 13 residues. The V and J ends lost 4 bases and 2 bases respectively, with 5 bases between them. The germline V gene encodes CDR1 SGHVS and CDR2 FQNEAQ.

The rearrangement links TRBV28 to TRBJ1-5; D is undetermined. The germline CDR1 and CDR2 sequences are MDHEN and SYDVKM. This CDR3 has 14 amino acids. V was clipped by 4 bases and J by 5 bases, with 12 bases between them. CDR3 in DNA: TGTGCCAGCAGTTGGTGGCAAAACTATCAGCCCCAGCATTTT. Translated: CASSWWQNYQPQHF.

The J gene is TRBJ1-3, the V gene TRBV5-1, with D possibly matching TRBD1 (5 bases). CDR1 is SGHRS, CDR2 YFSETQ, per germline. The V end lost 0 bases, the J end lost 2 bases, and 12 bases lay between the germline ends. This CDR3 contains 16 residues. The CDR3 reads CASSLATEGTGNTIYF. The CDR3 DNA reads TGCGCCAGCAGCTTGGCGACAGAAGGGACTGGAAACACCATATATTTT.

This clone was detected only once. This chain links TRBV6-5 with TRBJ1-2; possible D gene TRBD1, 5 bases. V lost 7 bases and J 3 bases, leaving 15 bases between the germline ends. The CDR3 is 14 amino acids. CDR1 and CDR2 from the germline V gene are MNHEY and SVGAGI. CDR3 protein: CASTLGAGYYGYTF. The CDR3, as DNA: TGTGCCAGCACCCTCGGGGCGGGTTACTATGGCTACACCTTC.

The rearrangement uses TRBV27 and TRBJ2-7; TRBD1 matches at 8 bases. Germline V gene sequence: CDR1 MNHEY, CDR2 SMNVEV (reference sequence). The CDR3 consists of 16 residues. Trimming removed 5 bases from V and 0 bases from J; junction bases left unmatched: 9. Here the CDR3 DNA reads TGTGCCAGCAGTGCCCCCCCGACAGGGGTCTCCTACGAGCAGTACTTC. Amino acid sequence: CASSAPPTGVSYEQYF.

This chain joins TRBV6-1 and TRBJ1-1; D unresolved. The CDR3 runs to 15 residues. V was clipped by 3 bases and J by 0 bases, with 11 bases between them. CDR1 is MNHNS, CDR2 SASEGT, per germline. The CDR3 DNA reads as TGTGCCAGCAGTGAGGGTCCGGAAATGAACACTGAAGCTTTCTTT. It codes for CASSEGPEMNTEAFF.

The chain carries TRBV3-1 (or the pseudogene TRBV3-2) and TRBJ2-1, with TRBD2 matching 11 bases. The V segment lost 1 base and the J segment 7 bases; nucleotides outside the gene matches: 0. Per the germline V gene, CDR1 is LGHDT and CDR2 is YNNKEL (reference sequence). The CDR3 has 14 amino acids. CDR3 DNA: TGTGCCAGCAGCCAAGGGACTAGCGGGAATGAGCAGTTCTTC. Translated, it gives CASSQGTSGNEQFF.

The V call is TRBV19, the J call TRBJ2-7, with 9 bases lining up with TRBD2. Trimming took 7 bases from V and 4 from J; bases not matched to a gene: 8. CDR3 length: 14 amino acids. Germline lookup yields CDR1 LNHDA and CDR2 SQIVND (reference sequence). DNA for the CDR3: TGTGCCAGTAAGGTAGCGGGAGAAGCATACGAGCAGTACTTC. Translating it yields CASKVAGEAYEQYF.

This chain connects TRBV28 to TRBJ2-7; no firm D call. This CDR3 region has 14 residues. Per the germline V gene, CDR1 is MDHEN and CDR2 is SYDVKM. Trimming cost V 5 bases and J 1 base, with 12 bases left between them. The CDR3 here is CASSIVGFSYEQYF. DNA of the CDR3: TGTGCCAGCAGTATCGTTGGGTTTTCCTACGAGCAGTACTTC.

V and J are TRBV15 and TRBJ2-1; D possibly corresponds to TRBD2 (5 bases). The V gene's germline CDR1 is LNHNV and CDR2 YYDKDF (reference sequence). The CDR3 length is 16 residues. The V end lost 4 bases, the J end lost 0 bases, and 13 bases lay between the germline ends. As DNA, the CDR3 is TGTGCCACCAGCATATCGGACTTCTACTCCTACAATGAGCAGTTCTTC. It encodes CATSISDFYSYNEQFF.

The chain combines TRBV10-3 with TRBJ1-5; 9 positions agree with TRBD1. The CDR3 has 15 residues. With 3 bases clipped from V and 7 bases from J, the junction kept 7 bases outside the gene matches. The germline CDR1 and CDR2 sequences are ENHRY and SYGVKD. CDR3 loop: CAISELQGAGQPQHF. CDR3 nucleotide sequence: TGTGCCATCAGTGAATTACAGGGGGCAGGGCAGCCCCAGCATTTT.

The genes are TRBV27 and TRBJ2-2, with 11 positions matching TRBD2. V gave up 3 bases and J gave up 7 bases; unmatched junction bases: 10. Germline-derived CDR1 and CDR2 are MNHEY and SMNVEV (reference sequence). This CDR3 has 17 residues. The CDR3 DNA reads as TGTGCCAGCAGTTTTTTTAGCGGGAGGGTATCCGGCGGGGAGCTGTTTTTT. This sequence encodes CASSFFSGRVSGGELFF.

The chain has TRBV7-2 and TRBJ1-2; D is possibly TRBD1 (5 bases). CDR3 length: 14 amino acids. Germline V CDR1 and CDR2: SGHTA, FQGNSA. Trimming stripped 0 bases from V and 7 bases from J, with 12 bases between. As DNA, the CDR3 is TGTGCCAGCAGCTTAGCGGGACGGGATGGTGGCTACACCTTC. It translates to CASSLAGRDGGYTF.

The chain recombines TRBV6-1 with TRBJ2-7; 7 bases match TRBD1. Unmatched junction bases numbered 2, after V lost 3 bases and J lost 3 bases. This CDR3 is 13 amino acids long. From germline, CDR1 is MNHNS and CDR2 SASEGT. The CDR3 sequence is CASSDRDSYEQYF. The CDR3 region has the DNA TGTGCCAGCAGTGATCGGGACAGCTACGAGCAGTACTTC.